This T cell receptor beta chain is from a study of blood T cell repertoires in COVID-19. Study-wide background: PBMCs, B-cell-depleted T cells, or T cells provided the cDNA or gDNA that made up the material.

TCRdb's copy holds only in-frame clones and misses some; the assay was immunoSEQ multiplex PCR. The sample shows about 140,000 clones, around 88% of them seen only once. CDR1 is SGHDT, CDR2 YYEEEE, per germline. V lost 0 bases to trimming and J lost 7 bases, with 11 bases between them. CDR3 length: 13 residues. The chain uses TRBV5-6 and TRBJ2-7, with D possibly TRBD1 on 7 matching bases. The receptor comes from a human donor in a cohort sampled during active COVID-19. The sequencing sample was made of peripheral blood. In DNA form, the CDR3 reads TGTGCCAGCAGCTTGGCAGGGGGGTGGGAGCAGTACTTC. Its translation: CASSLAGGWEQYF.